This T cell receptor (beta chain) was documented in a study of blood T cell repertoires in COVID-19. Overall study context: T cells, B-cell-depleted T cells, or PBMCs provided the cDNA or gDNA that served as material.

This clone showed up just once. There are 15 residues in the CDR3. Germline CDR1 reads MNHEY; CDR2 reads SVGEGT. After removal of 4 bases from V and 1 base from J, the junction contained 6 bases not matched to a gene. Some clones are missing from TCRdb's copy, which holds only in-frame ones; the method was immunoSEQ multiplex PCR. Here the sample spans a few hundred thousand clones, nearly 90% being singletons. Sequences were obtained from peripheral blood. The gene calls are TRBV6-2 or TRBV6-3 and TRBJ2-7; 8 bases line up with TRBD2. The clonotype comes from a woman between 40 and 55 years old with COVID-19, enrolled during active disease. For the CDR3, the DNA is TGTGCCAGCAGTTTGTATAGCGGGGTATCCTACGAGCAGTACTTC. This gives the protein CASSLYSGVSYEQYF.